The sequence of this TCR beta chain was determined in a study of T cells in Graves' hyperthyroidism and ophthalmopathy. Study-wide background: Once the initial diagnosis was made, peripheral blood was obtained before any treatment.

Lactation, pregnancy, other autoimmune disease or uncontrolled infection led to exclusion of patients. The study collected blood at first hyperthyroidism diagnosis, before any ophthalmopathy symptoms arose. The source material, RNA transcripts, was used to amplify TCR beta CDR3 regions. Initially, a first-round RT-PCR of the TCR CDR3 employed the HTBI primer set. Using its own MiXCR run on the multiplex PCR reads, TCRdb lists one record per CDR3 protein. The sample includes 130,000 to 150,000 distinct CDR3 sequences, approximately 20% of them seen just once. CDR1 is MNHEY, CDR2 SMNVEV, per germline (reference sequence). This CDR3 comprises 14 residues. Trimming took 8 bases from V and 4 from J, leaving 17 bases between them. This clonotype was observed many times.

The clonotype was recovered from a woman between 45 and 60 years old with Graves' hyperthyroidism that later progressed to Graves' ophthalmopathy. The rearrangement links TRBV27 to TRBJ1-2; TRBD1 might be the D (5 bases). The sample taken for sequencing was blood. CDR3 bases: TGTGCCAGCTCCCCGGGCAGGGTCTCCTATGGCTACACCTTC. Its translation: CASSPGRVSYGYTF.